This T cell receptor (beta chain) was profiled in a study of blood T cell repertoires in COVID-19. Study background: T cells, B-cell-depleted T cells, or PBMCs supplied cDNA or gDNA.

Germline V gene lookup returns CDR1 MNHEY and CDR2 SVGAGI. The V end was cut by 3 bases, the J end by 4 bases, with 6 bases between. The CDR3 totals 13 residues. As originally analysed: It was from reference gene primer amplification that nucleated cell counts were estimated. Data came from immunoSEQ multiplex PCR; TCRdb stores just in-frame clones and leaves some out. V and J calls and clone size come straight from that table; D and trimming were deduced from the DNA. The sample consists of 200,000 to 300,000 clones, 70% to 80% of them appearing once. The chain combines TRBV6-5 with TRBJ1-4; D uncertain. The sequenced sample consisted of peripheral blood. The receptor's source is a woman older than 75 with acute or convalescent COVID-19. The CDR3: CASSYSLNEKLFF. The CDR3 DNA reads as TGTGCCAGCAGTTATTCCCTTAATGAAAAACTGTTTTTT.